This T cell receptor (beta chain) was documented in a study of T cells after yellow fever vaccination (dated by TCRdb to between 2018 and 2020). Notes on the research overall: Libraries from fractions with low cell numbers were prepared with the SMART-Seq v4 Ultra Low Input RNA kit. Bulk PBMC replicates and cell subsets were isolated from blood drawn at multiple timepoints before and after both primary and secondary immunization. The cohort comprised two healthy male donors, one aged 18 to 30 and one aged 30 to 39 years. To follow T-cell clones before and after primary and booster YFV17D yellow fever vaccination, bulk TCR alpha and beta repertoires were sequenced over time. General study outcomes and caveats: The study included only two donors, which limits how far the findings can be generalized. FACS-sorted repertoires could contain abundant contaminating clonotypes from the bulk population, so computational filtering was required. Compared with the primary T-cell response, the secondary T-cell response was weaker but faster, peaking on day 5 rather than day 15. After the booster, most clones that had expanded after primary vaccination were detected again (around 97% of CD4 and around 88% of CD8), suggesting broad maintenance of memory. A small share of clonotypes was detected in both CD4 and CD8 compartments, with the overlap likely arising from convergent recombination.

Interpreted using the paper, the treatment or condition label stands for: live attenuated yellow fever vaccine strain. A standard Ficoll-Paque protocol was used to isolate PBMCs from peripheral blood. CD4 and CD8 T-cell fractions were isolated with Dynabeads CD4 and CD8 positive selection kits. TriZol was used to extract RNA from bulk PBMCs, from CD4 and CD8 fractions, and from dextramer-positive and dextramer-negative fractions. This clonotype has just a few counts. Its antigen is currently not known. It has no much larger one-base neighbor in the sample; base qualities were not kept. The germline V end is reduced by 5 bases and the J end by 6 bases; junction bases left unmatched: 13. Measured from the cysteine to the phenylalanine, the CDR3 is 15 residues long. Of all the DNA, just the CDR3 is kept, 45 bases in frame from base 1. CDR1 DFQATT and CDR2 SNEGSKA are derived from the germline V gene (reference sequence).

TCR cDNA was synthesized by 5'RACE template switching, through which a universal primer site and unique molecular identifiers were introduced. cDNA synthesis was primed from both the TCR alpha and TCR beta constant segments. Library amplification involved two PCR steps, and the second step added sample barcodes and sequencing adapters. Sequencing of libraries was done on Illumina HiSeq 2500 (2x100 bp) or NovaSeq (2x150 bp). Turning to the authors' computational methods: Demultiplexing of reads and collapsing into UMI consensus sequences were performed with MIGEC, and V(D)J alignment was carried out with MiXCR. Clonotypes responding to the vaccine were identified with edgeR on replicate PBMC samples, with the criteria of FDR below 0.01 and a log2 fold change above 5 up to day 15. Each bulk clonotype was labeled CD4 or CD8 based on which sequenced repertoire, CD4 or CD8, contained the clonotype at higher abundance. TCRdb reprocessing: public reads trimmed at Q25 with fastp, clones called with MiXCR, in-frame beta chains kept. Rows are combined by CDR3 protein, so each entry shows the most common genes and DNA. TCRdb's processing, not the authors', yielded these V and J calls. This sample gives a few hundred thousand distinct CDR3 sequences in total; 6.9% of them show up just once. Around 0.9% of the sample belongs to the ten largest clones.

The receptor comes from a man aged 25-45 years who received the YFV17D yellow fever vaccine. The chain links TRBV20-1 with TRBJ2-3, and 8 junction bases match TRBD2. The material was CD4+ T cells sorted from PBMCs, obtained 15 days after the yellow fever booster vaccination. In nucleotide form, the sequence is TGCAGTGCTCAAACTAGCGGAAGGGTCGTGGATACGCAGTATTTT. This yields the protein CSAQTSGRVVDTQYF.